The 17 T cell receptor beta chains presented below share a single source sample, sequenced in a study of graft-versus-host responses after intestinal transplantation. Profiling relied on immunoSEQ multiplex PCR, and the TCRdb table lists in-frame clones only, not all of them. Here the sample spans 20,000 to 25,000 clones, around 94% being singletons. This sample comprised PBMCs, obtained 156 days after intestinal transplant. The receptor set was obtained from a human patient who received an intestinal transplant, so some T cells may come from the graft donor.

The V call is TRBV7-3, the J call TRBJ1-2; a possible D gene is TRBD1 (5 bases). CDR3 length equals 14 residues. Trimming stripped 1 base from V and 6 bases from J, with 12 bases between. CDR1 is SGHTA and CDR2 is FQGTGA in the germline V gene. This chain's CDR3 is CASSLIGPGNGYTF. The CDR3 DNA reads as TGTGCCAGCAGCTTAATCGGGCCAGGGAATGGCTACACCTTC.

DNA for the CDR3: TGTGCCAGCAGTTTCGCAGATACGCAGTATTTT. It translates to CASSFADTQYF. The chain combines TRBV27 with TRBJ2-3, with no clear D. Trimming pared 3 bases from V and 4 bases from J, leaving 2 bases between. The CDR3 length is 11 residues. CDR1 is MNHEY, CDR2 SMNVEV, per germline (reference sequence).

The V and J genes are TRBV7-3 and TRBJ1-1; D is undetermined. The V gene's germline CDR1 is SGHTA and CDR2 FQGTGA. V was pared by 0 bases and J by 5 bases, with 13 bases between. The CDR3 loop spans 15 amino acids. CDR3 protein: CASSLTASGRTEAFF. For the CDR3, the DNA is TGTGCCAGCAGCTTAACGGCCTCGGGGAGAACTGAAGCTTTCTTT.

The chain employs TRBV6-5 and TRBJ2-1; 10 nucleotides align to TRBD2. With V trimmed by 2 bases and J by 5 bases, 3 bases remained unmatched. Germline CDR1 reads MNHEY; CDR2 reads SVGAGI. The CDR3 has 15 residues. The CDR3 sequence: CASSYGLADDNEQFF. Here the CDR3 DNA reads TGTGCCAGCAGTTACGGACTAGCGGACGACAATGAGCAGTTCTTC.

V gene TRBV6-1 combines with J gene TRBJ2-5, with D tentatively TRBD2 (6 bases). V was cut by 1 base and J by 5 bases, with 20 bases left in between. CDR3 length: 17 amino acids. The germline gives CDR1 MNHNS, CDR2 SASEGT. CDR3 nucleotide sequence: TGTGCCAGCAGTGAAGAAGATTTTGGCGGGGTCGGGGAGACCCAGTACTTC. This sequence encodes CASSEEDFGGVGETQYF.

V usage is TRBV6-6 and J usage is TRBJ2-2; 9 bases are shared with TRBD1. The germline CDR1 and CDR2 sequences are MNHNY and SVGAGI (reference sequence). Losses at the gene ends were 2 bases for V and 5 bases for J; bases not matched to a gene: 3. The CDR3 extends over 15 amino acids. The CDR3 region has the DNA TGTGCCAGCAGTTACGGGACAGGGCGAACCGGGGAGCTGTTTTTT. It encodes CASSYGTGRTGELFF.

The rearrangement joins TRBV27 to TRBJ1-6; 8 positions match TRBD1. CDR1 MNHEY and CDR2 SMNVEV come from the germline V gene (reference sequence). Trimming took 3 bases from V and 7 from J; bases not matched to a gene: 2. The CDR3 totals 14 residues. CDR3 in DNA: TGTGCCAGCAGTTTCGGACAGGGAAATTCACCCCTCCACTTT. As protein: CASSFGQGNSPLHF.

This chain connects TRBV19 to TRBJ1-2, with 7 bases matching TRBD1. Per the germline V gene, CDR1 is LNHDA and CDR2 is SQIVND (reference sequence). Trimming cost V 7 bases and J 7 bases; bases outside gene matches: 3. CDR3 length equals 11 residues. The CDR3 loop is CASTGGSGYTF. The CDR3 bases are TGTGCCAGTACAGGGGGATCTGGCTACACCTTC.

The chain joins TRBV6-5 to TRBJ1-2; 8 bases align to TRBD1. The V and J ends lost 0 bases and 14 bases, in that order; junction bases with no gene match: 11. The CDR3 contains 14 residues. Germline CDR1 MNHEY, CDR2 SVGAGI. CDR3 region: CASSYSALAGGQTF. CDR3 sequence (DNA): TGTGCCAGCAGTTACTCGGCGTTGGCAGGGGGCCAGACCTTC.

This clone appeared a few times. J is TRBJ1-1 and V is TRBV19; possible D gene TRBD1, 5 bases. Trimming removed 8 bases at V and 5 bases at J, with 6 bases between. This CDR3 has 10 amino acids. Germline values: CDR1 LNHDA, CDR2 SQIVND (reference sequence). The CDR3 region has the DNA TGTGCCAGTCAGGGAACTGAAGCTTTCTTT. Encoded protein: CASQGTEAFF.

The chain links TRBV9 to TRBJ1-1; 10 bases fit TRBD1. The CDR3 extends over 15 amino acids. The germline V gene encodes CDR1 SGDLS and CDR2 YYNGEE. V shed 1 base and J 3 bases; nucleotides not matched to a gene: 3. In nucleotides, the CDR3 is TGTGCCAGCAGCGTATCCGGGACAGGGGACACTGAAGCTTTCTTT. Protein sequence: CASSVSGTGDTEAFF. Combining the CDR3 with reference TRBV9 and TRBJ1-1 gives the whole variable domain DSGVTQTPKHLITATGQRVTLRCSPRSGDLSVYWYQQSLDQGLQFLIQYYNGEERAKGNILERFSAQQFPDLHSELNLSSLELGDSALYFCASSVSGTGDTEAFFGQGTRLTVV.

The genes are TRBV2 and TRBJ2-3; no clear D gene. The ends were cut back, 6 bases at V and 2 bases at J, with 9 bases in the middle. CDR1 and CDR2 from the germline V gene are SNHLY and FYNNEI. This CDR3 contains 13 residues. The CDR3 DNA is TGTGCCAGCAGCCTTGACTCCACAGATACGCAGTATTTT. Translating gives CASSLDSTDTQYF.

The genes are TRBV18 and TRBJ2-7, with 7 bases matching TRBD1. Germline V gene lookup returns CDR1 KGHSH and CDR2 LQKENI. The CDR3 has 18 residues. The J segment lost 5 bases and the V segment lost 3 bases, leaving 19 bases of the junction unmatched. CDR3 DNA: TGTGCCAGCTCACCGACATTAGGAAGTAGTACAGGGGCCGACGAGCAGTACTTC. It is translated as CASSPTLGSSTGADEQYF.

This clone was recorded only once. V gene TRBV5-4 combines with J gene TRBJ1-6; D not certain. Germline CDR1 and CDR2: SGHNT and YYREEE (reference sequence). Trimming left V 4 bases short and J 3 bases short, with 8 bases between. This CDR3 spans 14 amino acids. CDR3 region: CASSLWGYNSPLHF. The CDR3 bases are TGTGCCAGCAGCCTCTGGGGCTATAATTCACCCCTCCACTTT.

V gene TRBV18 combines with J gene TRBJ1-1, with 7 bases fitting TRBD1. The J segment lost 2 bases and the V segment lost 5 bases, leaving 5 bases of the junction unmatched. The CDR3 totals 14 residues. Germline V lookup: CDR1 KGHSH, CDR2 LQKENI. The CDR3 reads CASSERQGNTEAFF. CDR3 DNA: TGTGCCAGCTCAGAAAGACAGGGTAACACTGAAGCTTTCTTT. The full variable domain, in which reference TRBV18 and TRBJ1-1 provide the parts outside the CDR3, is NAGVMQNPRHLVRRRGQEARLRCSPMKGHSHVYWYRQLPEEGLKFMVYLQKENIIDESGMPKERFSAEFPKEGPSILRIQQVVRGDSAAYFCASSERQGNTEAFFGQGTRLTVV.

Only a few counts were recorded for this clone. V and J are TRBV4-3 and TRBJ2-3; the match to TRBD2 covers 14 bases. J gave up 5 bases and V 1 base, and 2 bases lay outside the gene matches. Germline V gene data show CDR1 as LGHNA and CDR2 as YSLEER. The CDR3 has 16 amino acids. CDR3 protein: CASSQATSGGVDTQYF. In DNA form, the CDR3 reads TGCGCCAGCAGCCAAGCGACTAGCGGGGGGGTAGATACGCAGTATTTT.

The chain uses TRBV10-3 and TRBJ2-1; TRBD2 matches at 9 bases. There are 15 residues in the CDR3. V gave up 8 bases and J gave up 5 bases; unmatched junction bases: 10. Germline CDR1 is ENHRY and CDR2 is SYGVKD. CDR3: CAIAALERGDNEQFF. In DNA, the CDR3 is TGTGCCATCGCCGCCCTAGAGCGGGGGGACAATGAGCAGTTCTTC.